Listed below are T cell receptor beta chains from one sample, sequenced in a study of T cell repertoires in cytomegalovirus infection. TCRdb fed the reads into MiXCR, producing one record per CDR3 protein. The sample contains fewer than 700,000 distinct CDR3 sequences, around 24% of which appear only once. Material: CD8+ T cells from PBMCs. The receptors come from a human donor in good health (CMV status not recorded). Some clones in this sample may be carry-over from other donors' samples. The CDR3 runs from the conserved cysteine through the conserved F or W. The D gene is left open where the match is weak. A row's size may be missing; if present it is once, few, many or a size class.

CDR3aa: CASSLGKPNEKLFF; CDR3nt: TGTGCCAGCAGTTTAGGAAAGCCCAATGAAAAACTGTTTTTT; v_gene: TRBV28; j_gene: TRBJ1-4; abundance: few; d_gene: .
CDR3aa: CSVGSAYEQYF; CDR3nt: TGCAGCGTTGGCAGTGCCTACGAGCAGTACTTC; v_gene: TRBV29-1; j_gene: TRBJ2-7; abundance: few; d_gene: .
CDR3aa: CATSRDRAGGPQTQFF; CDR3nt: TGTGCCACCAGCAGAGATCGAGCGGGGGGCCCTCAAACGCAGTTCTTC; v_gene: TRBV15; j_gene: TRBJ2-1; abundance: .; d_gene: TRBD2
CDR3aa: CASSPPLKSTYPEAFF; CDR3nt: TGTGCCAGCAGCCCTCCCCTGAAATCTACCTATCCTGAAGCTTTCTTT; v_gene: TRBV3-1; j_gene: TRBJ1-1; abundance: .; d_gene: .
CDR3aa: CASRIRGGTEAFF; CDR3nt: TGTGCCAGCCGGATTCGAGGAGGCACTGAAGCTTTCTTT; v_gene: TRBV2; j_gene: TRBJ1-1; abundance: many; d_gene: .
CDR3aa: CSVGNTGGVHNYGYTF; CDR3nt: TGCAGCGTTGGGAACACAGGGGGCGTTCATAACTATGGCTACACCTTC; v_gene: TRBV29-1; j_gene: TRBJ1-2; abundance: many; d_gene: TRBD1
CDR3aa: CSAVLGPIGNQPQHF; CDR3nt: TGCAGTGCTGTGTTGGGACCGATAGGGAATCAGCCCCAGCATTTT; v_gene: TRBV20-1; j_gene: TRBJ1-5; abundance: .; d_gene: .
CDR3aa: CASSDTYLGEAFF; CDR3nt: TGTGCCAGCAGCGATACCTATCTTGGGGAAGCTTTCTTT; v_gene: TRBV5-4; j_gene: TRBJ1-1; abundance: .; d_gene: .
CDR3aa: CASSLWDRANTGELFF; CDR3nt: TGTGCCAGCAGCCTCTGGGACAGGGCGAACACCGGGGAGCTGTTTTTT; v_gene: TRBV11-2; j_gene: TRBJ2-2; abundance: few; d_gene: TRBD1
CDR3aa: CASSQDRDNYGYTF; CDR3nt: TGTGCCAGCTCTCAAGACAGGGACAACTATGGCTACACCTTC; v_gene: TRBV6-2/TRBV6-3; j_gene: TRBJ1-2; abundance: few; d_gene: TRBD1
CDR3aa: CASSHATSGSYEQYF; CDR3nt: TGTGCCAGCAGCCATGCCACTAGCGGATCCTACGAGCAGTACTTC; v_gene: TRBV7-9; j_gene: TRBJ2-7; abundance: few; d_gene: TRBD2
CDR3aa: CASSLSYGRGADGYTF; CDR3nt: TGTGCCAGCAGCTTAAGTTATGGCAGGGGCGCTGATGGCTACACCTTC; v_gene: TRBV7-9; j_gene: TRBJ1-2; abundance: .; d_gene: .
CDR3aa: CASSPGRGLGEQYF; CDR3nt: TGTGCCAGCTCACCAGGCAGGGGGCTAGGGGAGCAGTACTTC; v_gene: TRBV18; j_gene: TRBJ2-7; abundance: few; d_gene: TRBD1
CDR3aa: CASSPPSQVDYGYTF; CDR3nt: TGTGCCAGCAGCCCCCCATCCCAGGTGGACTATGGCTACACCTTC; v_gene: TRBV7-9; j_gene: TRBJ1-2; abundance: once; d_gene: .
CDR3aa: CSALTFLGGLPKPSPSSYEQYF; CDR3nt: TGCAGTGCCCTTACGTTCCTAGGGGGACTTCCAAAGCCTAGCCCTAGCTCCTACGAGCAGTACTTC; v_gene: TRBV20-1; j_gene: TRBJ2-7; abundance: .; d_gene: .
CDR3aa: CASSQSPRRSGANVLTF; CDR3nt: TGCGCCAGCAGTCAATCGCCCCGCCGCTCTGGGGCCAACGTCCTGACTTTC; v_gene: TRBV23-1; j_gene: TRBJ2-6; abundance: .; d_gene: .
CDR3aa: CASSIGVDRRRNEKLFF; CDR3nt: TGTGCCAGTAGTATTGGGGTGGACAGGCGTCGGAATGAAAAACTGTTTTTT; v_gene: TRBV19; j_gene: TRBJ1-4; abundance: .; d_gene: TRBD1
CDR3aa: CASSSDSPQETQYF; CDR3nt: TGTGCCAGCAGCTCGGACAGCCCCCAAGAGACCCAGTACTTC; v_gene: TRBV7-2; j_gene: TRBJ2-5; abundance: many; d_gene: .
CDR3aa: CASSGLNPSGATGGYTF; CDR3nt: TGTGCCAGCAGCGGATTGAACCCCTCCGGAGCCACGGGGGGCTACACCTTC; v_gene: TRBV7-2; j_gene: TRBJ1-2; abundance: .; d_gene: .
CDR3aa: CASSPSGPSLYF; CDR3nt: TGTGCCAGCAGTCCAAGCGGCCCCTCTCTGTACTTC; v_gene: TRBV7-9; j_gene: TRBJ2-5; abundance: few; d_gene: .
CDR3aa: CASSQDTTGLLNEKLFF; CDR3nt: TGTGCCAGCAGCCAAGATACGACAGGTCTTCTTAATGAAAAACTGTTTTTT; v_gene: TRBV4-2; j_gene: TRBJ1-4; abundance: few; d_gene: .
CDR3aa: CASSLRRGLYGQYF; CDR3nt: TGTGCCAGCAGTTTAAGGAGGGGACTATACGGGCAGTACTTC; v_gene: TRBV7-6; j_gene: TRBJ2-7; abundance: .; d_gene: TRBD2
CDR3aa: CASSEYSGGNEQFF; CDR3nt: TGTGCCAGCAGCGAGTATAGCGGGGGGAATGAGCAGTTCTTC; v_gene: TRBV7-3; j_gene: TRBJ2-1; abundance: once; d_gene: TRBD2
CDR3aa: CASSLEVTPANEQFF; CDR3nt: TGTGCCAGCAGCTTAGAGGTGACACCAGCAAATGAGCAGTTCTTC; v_gene: TRBV7-6; j_gene: TRBJ2-1; abundance: many; d_gene: .
CDR3aa: CSAPPMGEQFF; CDR3nt: TGCAGTGCTCCCCCGATGGGTGAGCAGTTCTTC; v_gene: TRBV20-1; j_gene: TRBJ2-1; abundance: .; d_gene: .
CDR3aa: CASSLVGTANEQFF; CDR3nt: TGTGCCAGCAGTTTAGTGGGGACAGCCAATGAGCAGTTCTTC; v_gene: TRBV12-3/TRBV12-4; j_gene: TRBJ2-1; abundance: many; d_gene: TRBD1
CDR3aa: CASSADPGELFF; CDR3nt: TGTGCCAGTAGTGCGGATCCCGGGGAGCTGTTTTTT; v_gene: TRBV19; j_gene: TRBJ2-2; abundance: few; d_gene: .
CDR3aa: CATPPWAAEDTEAFF; CDR3nt: TGTGCCACCCCCCCTTGGGCCGCCGAAGACACTGAAGCTTTCTTT; v_gene: TRBV12-3/TRBV12-4; j_gene: TRBJ1-1; abundance: .; d_gene: .
CDR3aa: CASSLGQGAYRDEQFF; CDR3nt: TGTGCCAGCAGCCTCGGACAGGGGGCGTATAGAGATGAGCAGTTCTTC; v_gene: TRBV5-4; j_gene: TRBJ2-1; abundance: .; d_gene: TRBD1
CDR3aa: CASSQDSSGGYEQYF; CDR3nt: TGTGCCAGCAGCCAAGATTCGTCTGGGGGGTACGAGCAGTACTTC; v_gene: TRBV3-1; j_gene: TRBJ2-7; abundance: .; d_gene: .
CDR3aa: CAISESPEGGPHNEQFF; CDR3nt: TGTGCCATCAGTGAGTCCCCAGAGGGGGGGCCCCACAATGAGCAGTTCTTC; v_gene: TRBV10-3; j_gene: TRBJ2-1; abundance: many; d_gene: .
CDR3aa: CASTPGNGADTQYF; CDR3nt: TGTGCCAGCACCCCCGGTAACGGCGCAGATACGCAGTATTTT; v_gene: TRBV7-9; j_gene: TRBJ2-3; abundance: .; d_gene: .